This T cell receptor (beta chain) was sequenced during a study of CXCR3-negative and CXCR3-positive naive CD8 T cells. The study, taken as a whole, reports: Hydrophobicity of TRB CDR3s was greater in CXCR3-positive naive cells than in CXCR3-negative naive cells.

TRB cDNA libraries were made by UMI-labeled 5' RACE. TCRdb processed the 5' RACE reads again and assigns one entry to each CDR3 protein, with no DNA. The repertoire shows around 81,000 distinct CDR3 sequences; the top ten hold roughly 1.5%. A remark on this clonotype: What it binds is unknown.

The receptor's source is a human donor in good health. Some clones in this sample may be carry-over from other donors' samples. Sequenced input: naive CXCR3- CD8+ T cells from blood. The subset here: CD45RO-CCR7+CD27+CD95- naive CD8+ T cells lacking CXCR3 (TNR3-).

The CDR3 region is CASSLATASPYEQYF. This sequence joins TRBV28 and TRBJ2-7. In germline, CDR1 is MDHEN, CDR2 SYDVKM. The CDR3 extends over 15 amino acids.